The entry below describes one T cell receptor beta chain. The sample comes from a study of blood T cell repertoires in COVID-19. Assay used: immunoSEQ multiplex PCR; TCRdb lists only in-frame clones, some missing. The top ten clones hold approximately 25% of a sample with tens of thousands of clones, approximately 80% of them seen once. Germline assignment: CDR1 SGHVS and CDR2 FQNEAQ. The CDR3 runs 15 residues. The V and J ends lost 4 bases and 10 bases respectively, with 17 bases between them. The TCR was taken from a human donor with acute or convalescent COVID-19. The donor label of this sample is uncertain. The sample comprised peripheral blood. J is TRBJ1-6 and V is TRBV7-8; TRBD1 might be the D (6 bases). CDR3 sequence: CASSSAQGLGSPLHF. CDR3 in DNA: TGTGCCAGCAGCTCCGCACAGGGTTTGGGGTCACCCCTCCACTTT.